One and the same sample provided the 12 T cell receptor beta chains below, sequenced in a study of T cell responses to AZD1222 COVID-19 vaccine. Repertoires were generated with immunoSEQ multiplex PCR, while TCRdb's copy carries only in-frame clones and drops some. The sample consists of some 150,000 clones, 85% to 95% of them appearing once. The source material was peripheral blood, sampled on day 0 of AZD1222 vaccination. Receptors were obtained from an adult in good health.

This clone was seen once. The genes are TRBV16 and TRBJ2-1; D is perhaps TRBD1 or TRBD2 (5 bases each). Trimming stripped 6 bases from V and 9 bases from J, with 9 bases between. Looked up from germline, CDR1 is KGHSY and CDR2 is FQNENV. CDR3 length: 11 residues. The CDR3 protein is CASSRGAEQFF. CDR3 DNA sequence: TGTGCCAGCAGTCGAGGGGCTGAGCAGTTCTTC.

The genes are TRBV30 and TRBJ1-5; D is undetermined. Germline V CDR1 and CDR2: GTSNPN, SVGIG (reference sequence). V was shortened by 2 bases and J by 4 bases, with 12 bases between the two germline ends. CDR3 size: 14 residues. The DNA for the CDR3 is TGTGCCTGGAGTCGCGGACTGGCTAATCAGCCCCAGCATTTT. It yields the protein CAWSRGLANQPQHF.

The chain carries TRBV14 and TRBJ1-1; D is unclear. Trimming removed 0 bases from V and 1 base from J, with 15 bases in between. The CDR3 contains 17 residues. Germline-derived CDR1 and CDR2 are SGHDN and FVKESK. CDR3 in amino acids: CASSQDIVPPRNTEAFF. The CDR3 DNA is TGTGCCAGCAGCCAAGACATCGTGCCACCCAGGAACACTGAAGCTTTCTTT.

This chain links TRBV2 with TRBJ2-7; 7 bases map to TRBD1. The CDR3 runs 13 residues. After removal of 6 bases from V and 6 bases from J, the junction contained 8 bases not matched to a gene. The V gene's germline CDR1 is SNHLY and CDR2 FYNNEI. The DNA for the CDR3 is TGTGCCAGCAGAAAAGACAGGGCGGGCGAGCAGTACTTC. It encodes CASRKDRAGEQYF.

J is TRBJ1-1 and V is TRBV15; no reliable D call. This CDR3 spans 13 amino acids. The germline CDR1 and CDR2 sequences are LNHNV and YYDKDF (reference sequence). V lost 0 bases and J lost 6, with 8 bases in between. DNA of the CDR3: TGTGCCACCAGCAGAGATTTGCGCCCTGAAGCTTTCTTT. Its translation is CATSRDLRPEAFF. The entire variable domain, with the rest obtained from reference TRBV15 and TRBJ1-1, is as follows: DAMVIQNPRYQVTQFGKPVTLSCSQTLNHNVMYWYQQKSSQAPKLLFHYYDKDFNNEADTPDNFQSRRPNTSFCFLDIRSPGLGDTAMYLCATSRDLRPEAFFGQGTRLTVV.

CDR3 coding DNA: TGTGCCACCGGAATAGCAGGGGTCTCCCAGACTGAAGCTTTCTTT. Protein sequence: CATGIAGVSQTEAFF. This sequence joins TRBV24-1 and TRBJ1-1, with D possibly being TRBD1 (6 bases). The CDR3 is 15 amino acids. Trimming left V 9 bases short and J 5 bases short, with 21 bases between. Looked up from germline, CDR1 is KGHDR and CDR2 is SFDVKD.

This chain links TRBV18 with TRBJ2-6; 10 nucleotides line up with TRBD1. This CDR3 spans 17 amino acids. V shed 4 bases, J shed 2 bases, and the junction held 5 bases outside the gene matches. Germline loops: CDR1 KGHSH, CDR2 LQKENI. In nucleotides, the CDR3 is TGTGCCAGCTCACTATCCGGGACAGGGGCTGGGGCCAACGTCCTGACTTTC. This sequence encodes CASSLSGTGAGANVLTF.

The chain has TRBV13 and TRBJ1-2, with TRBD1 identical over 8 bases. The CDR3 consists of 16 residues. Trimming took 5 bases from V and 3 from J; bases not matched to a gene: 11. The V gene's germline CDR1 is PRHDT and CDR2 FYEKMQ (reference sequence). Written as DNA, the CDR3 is TGTGCCAGCAGCGCACAAGGACAGGGTCAACACTATGGCTACACCTTC. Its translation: CASSAQGQGQHYGYTF.

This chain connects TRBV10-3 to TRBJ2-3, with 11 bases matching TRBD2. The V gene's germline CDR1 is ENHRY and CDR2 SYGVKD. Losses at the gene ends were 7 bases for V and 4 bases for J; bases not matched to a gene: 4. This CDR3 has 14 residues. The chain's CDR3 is CAIKLTSGADTQYF. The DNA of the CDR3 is TGTGCCATCAAACTGACTAGCGGGGCAGATACGCAGTATTTT.

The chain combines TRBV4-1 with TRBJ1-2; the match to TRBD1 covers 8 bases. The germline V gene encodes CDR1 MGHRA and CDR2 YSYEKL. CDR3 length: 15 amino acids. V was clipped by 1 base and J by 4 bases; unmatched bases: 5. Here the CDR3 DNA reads TGCGCCAGCAGCCAAGTACAGGGGGACCTCTATGGCTACACCTTC. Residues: CASSQVQGDLYGYTF.

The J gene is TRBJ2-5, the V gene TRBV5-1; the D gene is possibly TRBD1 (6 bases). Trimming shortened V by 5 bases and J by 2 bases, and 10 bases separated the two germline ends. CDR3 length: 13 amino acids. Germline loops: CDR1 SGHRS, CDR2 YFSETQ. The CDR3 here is CASRDSDQETQYF. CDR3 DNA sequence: TGCGCCAGCAGGGACAGCGATCAAGAGACCCAGTACTTC.

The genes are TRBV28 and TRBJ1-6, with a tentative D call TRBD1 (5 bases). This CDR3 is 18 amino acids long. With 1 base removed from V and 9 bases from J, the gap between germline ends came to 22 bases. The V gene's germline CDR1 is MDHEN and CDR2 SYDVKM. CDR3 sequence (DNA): TGTGCCAGCAGTTTATTGGGGTTGTCCGACAGAGAGGGTTCACCCCTCCACTTT. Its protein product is CASSLLGLSDREGSPLHF.